A single T cell receptor beta chain is shown here with its context. The antigen is unknown. The assay was immunoSEQ multiplex PCR, and TCRdb's table has in-frame clones only and misses some. Of 90,000 to 120,000 clones listed, about 91% were seen once; the top ten hold approximately 1.1%. The data were obtained in a study of OX40 agonist ivuxolimab in advanced cancers. Study information: The dose-escalation group included hepatocellular carcinoma, melanoma, renal cell carcinoma and head and neck cancer.

Study results and limitations: At 0.1 to 3.0 mg/kg and by week 6, clonal expansion occurred in CD4+ and CD8+ blood T cells.

Germline CDR1 LNHDA, CDR2 SQIVND (reference sequence). Trimming removed 3 bases from V and 5 bases from J; junction bases left unmatched: 4. The CDR3 is 15 amino acids. The sample was CD4+ or CD8+ T cells sorted from blood, taken in a trial of the OX40 agonist ivuxolimab. The TCR originated in an adult with an advanced solid tumor such as melanoma, head and neck, liver or kidney cancer. The chain carries TRBV19 and TRBJ1-5; 10 nucleotides match TRBD1. The CDR3 nucleotides are TGTGCCAGTAGTATCGGACAGGGGGTAGATCAGCCCCAGCATTTT. This encodes CASSIGQGVDQPQHF.